The clone carrying this T cell receptor (beta chain) showed up many times. The sample originates from a study of blood T cell repertoires in COVID-19. Background on the study: The samples span acute and convalescent COVID-19 from the United States, Italy and Spain.

CDR3 length: 14 residues. Germline CDR1 and CDR2: MNHEY and SVGAGI. V lost 7 bases to trimming and J lost 5 bases; unmatched junction nucleotides: 7. Those enrolled in Seattle joined during active infection and were followed longitudinally afterward. Authors' methods: Amplification of reference gene primers provided the estimated nucleated cell counts. The assay was immunoSEQ multiplex PCR, and TCRdb's table has in-frame clones only and misses some. V and J calls and clone size are given by that table; D and trimming were obtained from the DNA. There are 150,000 to 200,000 clones in the sample; 60% to 85% occur only once, and around 8.1% lies in the top ten.

This receptor was taken from a woman in her sixties with COVID-19, enrolled during active disease. The chain employs TRBV6-5 and TRBJ2-5; TRBD2 agrees at 10 bases. The specimen was peripheral blood. The DNA for the CDR3 is TGTGCCAGCATGCCTAGCGGGAGTCGTGAGACCCAGTACTTC. This gives the protein CASMPSGSRETQYF.